This passage covers 32 T cell receptor beta chains from one sample sequenced in a study of glioma-infiltrating T cells after dendritic cell vaccination. Data came from immunoSEQ multiplex PCR; TCRdb stores just in-frame clones and leaves some out. The sample includes approximately 100,000 clones, 70% to 80% of them seen just once. Here the sequenced sample was blood, taken before dendritic cell vaccination. These receptors were obtained from a human donor with glioblastoma.

This chain links TRBV27 with TRBJ2-5; 12 nucleotides align to TRBD1. This CDR3 region has 16 residues. Germline V lookup: CDR1 MNHEY, CDR2 SMNVEV (reference sequence). Trimming removed 5 bases from V and 3 bases from J; junction bases left unmatched: 7. The chain's CDR3 is CASSEFGTGGEETQYF. The CDR3 DNA is TGTGCCAGCAGTGAGTTCGGGACAGGGGGCGAAGAGACCCAGTACTTC.

This sequence joins TRBV29-1 and TRBJ1-2; the D gene is possibly TRBD1 (6 bases). The CDR3 runs to 12 residues. The ends were cut back, 4 bases at V and 6 bases at J, with 12 bases in the middle. Germline V gives CDR1 SQVTM, CDR2 ANQGSEA. CDR3 nucleotides: TGCAGCGTTGGGGGGCCGGCGGATGGCTACACCTTC. It is translated as CSVGGPADGYTF.

The chain recombines TRBV7-3 with TRBJ2-7, with 7 nucleotides matching TRBD2. Trimming removed 3 bases from V and 2 bases from J; junction bases left unmatched: 4. From germline, CDR1 is SGHTA and CDR2 FQGTGA. The CDR3 runs to 14 residues. The CDR3 DNA is TGTGCCAGCAGCTTCGGGGCGGGAGCCTACGAGCAGTACTTC. Translated: CASSFGAGAYEQYF. Based on the CDR3 plus reference TRBV7-3 and TRBJ2-7, the full variable domain is GAGVSQTPSNKVTEKGKYVELRCDPISGHTALYWYRQSLGQGPEFLIYFQGTGAADDSGLPNDRFFAVRPEGSVSTLKIQRTERGDSAVYLCASSFGAGAYEQYFGPGTRLTVT.

This rearrangement joins TRBV11-3 to TRBJ2-2; TRBD1 aligns across 8 bases. Germline values: CDR1 SGHNT, CDR2 YENEEA. This CDR3 comprises 14 residues. Trimming cost V 6 bases and J 4 bases; bases outside gene matches: 4. CDR3 nucleotide sequence: TGTGCCAGCAGTCAGGGGGCTCCCACCGGGGAGCTGTTTTTT. This codes for CASSQGAPTGELFF.

The chain uses TRBV5-1 and TRBJ2-2; 12 bases map to TRBD2. V was pared by 3 bases and J by 4 bases, with 16 bases of the junction left unmatched. Per germline, CDR1 SGHRS and CDR2 YFSETQ. The CDR3 covers 20 residues. The CDR3 region has the DNA TGCGCCAGCAGCTACCTGGCCGGAGGACTAGCGGGAAAAGGCACCGGGGAGCTGTTTTTT. Protein product: CASSYLAGGLAGKGTGELFF.

For this clone: Sequence at one end of the junction differs from germline and may be a read error. The gene calls are TRBV11-2 and TRBJ2-7; 7 nucleotides line up with TRBD1. There are 13 residues in the CDR3. The germline CDR1 and CDR2 sequences are SGHAT and FQNNGV. CDR3 residues: CASSIDRAREQYF. In DNA form, the CDR3 reads TGTGCCAGCAGCATAGACAGGGCGAGAGAGCAGTACTTC.

V usage is TRBV10-3 and J usage is TRBJ2-2, with 9 bases aligning to TRBD2. The CDR3 runs to 18 residues. The trim removed 7 bases at V and 4 bases at J, leaving 16 bases unmatched. CDR1 is ENHRY, CDR2 SYGVKD, per germline. This chain's CDR3 is CAINSGTSNPRGTGELFF. The CDR3 bases are TGTGCCATCAATTCCGGGACTAGCAACCCTCGGGGCACCGGGGAGCTGTTTTTT.

The rearrangement links TRBV27 to TRBJ2-2; 7 bases are shared with TRBD2. CDR1 and CDR2 from the germline V gene are MNHEY and SMNVEV (reference sequence). The CDR3 has 16 residues. V gave up 6 bases and J gave up 4 bases; unmatched junction bases: 11. The CDR3: CASRGGQSYGTGELFF. CDR3 DNA sequence: TGTGCCAGCAGGGGAGGGCAAAGCTACGGCACCGGGGAGCTGTTTTTT.

The V gene is TRBV21-1, the J gene TRBJ2-7; TRBD2, as called in the table, went unchecked against the DNA. TRBV21-1 has pseudogene status. CDR3 size: 14 residues. CDR3 sequence reads: CASSNTNVAYEQYF. In nucleotides, the CDR3 is TGTGCCAGCAGCAATACTAACGTAGCCTACGAGCAGTACTTC.

The V gene is TRBV7-9, the J gene TRBJ1-2, with 9 bases that match TRBD1. The CDR3 contains 14 residues. V shed 5 bases and J 4 bases; nucleotides not matched to a gene: 5. Germline CDR1 is SEHNR and CDR2 is FQNEAQ (reference sequence). The CDR3 region has the DNA TGTGCCAGCAGCACGGGACAGGGCGCCTATGGCTACACCTTC. Translation: CASSTGQGAYGYTF. The full variable domain, in which reference TRBV7-9 and TRBJ1-2 provide the parts outside the CDR3, is DTGVSQNPRHKITKRGQNVTFRCDPISEHNRLYWYRQTLGQGPEFLTYFQNEAQLEKSRLLSDRFSAERPKGSFSTLEIQRTEQGDSAMYLCASSTGQGAYGYTFGSGTRLTVV.

The V call is TRBV7-8, the J call TRBJ1-1, with a possible D match to TRBD1 (5 bases). The CDR3 runs to 15 residues. Trimming pared 1 base from V and 5 bases from J, leaving 14 bases between. The germline V gene has CDR1 SGHVS and CDR2 FQNEAQ. For the CDR3, the DNA is TGTGCCAGCAGCTTAGTCGGGGGGTCGGGGACTGAAGCTTTCTTT. It translates to CASSLVGGSGTEAFF. Looking up the rest from reference TRBV7-8 and TRBJ1-1 gives the full variable domain: GAGVSQSPRYKVAKRGQDVALRCDPISGHVSLFWYQQALGQGPEFLTYFQNEAQLDKSGLPSDRFFAERPEGSVSTLKIQRTQQEDSAVYLCASSLVGGSGTEAFFGQGTRLTVV.

The genes are TRBV27 and TRBJ1-4, with D hard to call. V lost 5 bases and J lost 7, with 11 bases in between. Germline CDR1 is MNHEY and CDR2 is SMNVEV (reference sequence). CDR3 size: 13 residues. CDR3 region: CASSRWAAEKLFF. The DNA of the CDR3 is TGTGCCAGCAGTCGCTGGGCAGCTGAAAAACTGTTTTTT.

This chain uses TRBV5-1 with TRBJ2-1; 9 bases are shared with TRBD2. CDR1 and CDR2 (germline): SGHRS, YFSETQ. Germline trimming cut 0 bases from V and 6 bases from J; bases unmatched to any gene: 1. CDR3 length: 14 amino acids. The DNA for the CDR3 is TGCGCCAGCAGCTTGGGACTAGCGGTCAATGAGCAGTTCTTC. It is translated as CASSLGLAVNEQFF.

CDR3 in amino acids: CASSVRQGSSGNTIYF. CDR3 coding DNA: TGTGCCAGCAGCGTCCGACAGGGGAGCTCTGGAAACACCATATATTTT. The rearrangement links TRBV7-9 to TRBJ1-3, with 8 bases that match TRBD1. The CDR3 contains 16 residues. The germline V gene has CDR1 SEHNR and CDR2 FQNEAQ (reference sequence). Trimming removed 5 bases from V and 0 bases from J; junction bases left unmatched: 6.

The chain joins TRBV11-1 to TRBJ2-3; TRBD2 matches at 10 bases. The CDR3 length is 17 residues. Germline CDR1 and CDR2: SGHAT and FQDESV (reference sequence). Unmatched junction bases numbered 10, after V lost 5 bases and J lost 2 bases. This chain's CDR3 is CASSTSPSGGPTDTQYF. In DNA, the CDR3 is TGTGCCAGCAGCACTAGTCCTAGCGGGGGCCCCACAGATACGCAGTATTTT.

The CDR3 loop is CASSPTGATGELFF. The CDR3 DNA is TGTGCCAGCAGTCCTACAGGGGCCACCGGGGAGCTGTTTTTT. The chain joins TRBV6-1 to TRBJ2-2; 7 positions agree with TRBD1. V was pared by 5 bases and J by 4 bases, with 4 bases of the junction left unmatched. Germline V CDR1 and CDR2: MNHNS, SASEGT. CDR3 length: 14 amino acids.

The V call is TRBV27, the J call TRBJ2-2; tentatively, D is TRBD2 (6 bases). CDR3 length: 15 amino acids. The V gene lost 7 bases and the J gene lost 2 bases, with 14 bases spanning the gap. Germline V gene lookup returns CDR1 MNHEY and CDR2 SMNVEV (reference sequence). CDR3 sequence reads: CASTSGGTNTGELFF. CDR3 bases: TGTGCCAGCACCTCCGGCGGGACTAACACCGGGGAGCTGTTTTTT.

This clone occurred once. The gene calls are TRBV19 and TRBJ1-2, with TRBD1 matching over 8 bases. This CDR3 has 13 residues. CDR1 LNHDA and CDR2 SQIVND come from the germline V gene (reference sequence). The J segment lost 5 bases and the V segment lost 3 bases, leaving 2 bases of the junction unmatched. The CDR3 loop reads CASSIGTGYGYTF. CDR3 coding DNA: TGTGCCAGTAGTATTGGGACAGGATATGGCTACACCTTC.

In this sample, this clone turned up once. The chain employs TRBV10-2 and TRBJ2-1; TRBD2 agrees at 9 bases. Germline-derived CDR1 and CDR2 are WSHSY and SAAADI. CDR3 length: 16 amino acids. V shed 6 bases, J shed 7 bases, and the junction held 13 bases outside the gene matches. The CDR3 DNA reads as TGCGCCAGCAGCCGTAGCGGGGGAACCGCAGGGAATGAGCAGTTCTTC. It encodes CASSRSGGTAGNEQFF.

The chain combines TRBV2 with TRBJ2-1, with 7 bases fitting TRBD2. Germline V CDR1 and CDR2: SNHLY, FYNNEI. Trimming removed 5 bases from V and 1 base from J; junction bases left unmatched: 8. The length of the CDR3 is 16 residues. The CDR3 region is CASSRTGLTSYNEQFF. CDR3 nucleotides: TGTGCCAGCAGTCGGACGGGACTAACTTCCTACAATGAGCAGTTCTTC. The complete variable domain, with remaining parts taken from reference TRBV2 and TRBJ2-1, reads EPEVTQTPSHQVTQMGQEVILRCVPISNHLYFYWYRQILGQKVEFLVSFYNNEISEKSEIFDDQFSVERPDGSNFTLKIRSTKLEDSAMYFCASSRTGLTSYNEQFFGPGTRLTVL.

The chain employs TRBV9 and TRBJ1-2, with D unclear. The V end was cut by 0 bases, the J end by 5 bases, with 11 bases between. CDR3 length equals 14 residues. Per the germline V gene, CDR1 is SGDLS and CDR2 is YYNGEE. This CDR3 is CASSVGKGGYGYTF. For the CDR3, the DNA is TGTGCCAGCAGCGTAGGTAAGGGAGGATATGGCTACACCTTC.

CDR3 sequence (DNA): TGCGCCAGCAGCCATCCAGGCACCCTCTACGAGCAGTACTTC. Encoded protein: CASSHPGTLYEQYF. The chain combines TRBV4-1 with TRBJ2-5; D not resolved. The J call may be faulty, since TRBJ2-7 better matches the DNA end. Per the germline V gene, CDR1 is MGHRA and CDR2 is YSYEKL. This CDR3 has 14 residues.

This clone has only a few counts. The chain uses TRBV5-4 and TRBJ2-1; tentative D call: TRBD2 (6 bases). Trimming stripped 3 bases from V and 0 bases from J, with 13 bases between. Per the germline V gene, CDR1 is SGHNT and CDR2 is YYREEE (reference sequence). The CDR3 spans 16 residues. This chain's CDR3 is CASSSPGDSSYNEQFF. CDR3 nucleotide sequence: TGTGCCAGCAGCTCCCCGGGGGATAGCTCCTACAATGAGCAGTTCTTC. Complete variable domain (other parts from reference TRBV5-4 and TRBJ2-1): ETGVTQSPTHLIKTRGQQVTLRCSSQSGHNTVSWYQQALGQGPQFIFQYYREEENGRGNFPPRFSGLQFPNYSSELNVNALELDDSALYLCASSSPGDSSYNEQFFGPGTRLTVL.

J is TRBJ2-5 and V is TRBV7-8; D perhaps matches TRBD2 (6 bases). Looked up from germline, CDR1 is SGHVS and CDR2 is FQNEAQ. This CDR3 is 14 amino acids long. With 3 bases removed from V and 2 bases from J, the gap between germline ends came to 10 bases. The DNA of the CDR3 is TGTGCCAGCAGCTTGTCCCGGGGGCAAGAGACCCAGTACTTC. Its translation is CASSLSRGQETQYF.

On this clone: Its ends do not fully match the called genes, so a read error is possible. This rearrangement joins TRBV7-7 to TRBJ2-1; 8 nucleotides agree with TRBD1. The CDR3 consists of 13 residues. Germline V CDR1 and CDR2: SSHAT, FNYEAQ (reference sequence). This CDR3 reads CASSPDRGNEQFF. In nucleotides, the CDR3 is TGTGCTAGCAGCCCCGACAGGGGAAATGAGCAGTTCTTC.

V and J are TRBV19 and TRBJ1-5, with 9 bases identical to TRBD1. J lost 13 bases, V lost 5 bases, and 9 bases had no gene match. The CDR3 is 13 amino acids. Germline lookup yields CDR1 LNHDA and CDR2 SQIVND (reference sequence). The CDR3 reads CASSPSDRGSQHF. The CDR3 bases are TGTGCCAGTAGTCCTAGCGACAGGGGGTCGCAGCATTTT. Full variable domain (missing parts from reference TRBV19 and TRBJ1-5): DGGITQSPKYLFRKEGQNVTLSCEQNLNHDAMYWYRQDPGQGLRLIYYSQIVNDFQKGDIAEGYSVSREKKESFPLTVTSAQKNPTAFYLCASSPSDRGSQHFGDGTRLSIL.

This chain joins TRBV25-1 and TRBJ2-3, with D perhaps TRBD2 (5 bases). The length of the CDR3 is 11 residues. CDR1 MGHDK and CDR2 SYGVNS come from the germline V gene. V was clipped by 6 bases and J by 4 bases, with 5 bases between them. The DNA for the CDR3 is TGTGCCAGCAGACTAGCAGATACGCAGTATTTT. Translated, it gives CASRLADTQYF.

This clone was found once. The chain combines TRBV15 with TRBJ2-1, with D maybe TRBD2 (5 bases). Trimming shortened V by 4 bases and J by 6 bases, and 19 bases separated the two germline ends. The germline V gene encodes CDR1 LNHNV and CDR2 YYDKDF (reference sequence). The CDR3 length is 16 residues. CDR3 sequence (DNA): TGTGCCACCAGCAAAGGTCAGACTACCCGGACCAATGAGCAGTTCTTC. It encodes CATSKGQTTRTNEQFF. Complete variable domain (other parts from reference TRBV15 and TRBJ2-1): DAMVIQNPRYQVTQFGKPVTLSCSQTLNHNVMYWYQQKSSQAPKLLFHYYDKDFNNEADTPDNFQSRRPNTSFCFLDIRSPGLGDTAMYLCATSKGQTTRTNEQFFGPGTRLTVL.

The J gene is TRBJ2-1, the V gene TRBV5-1; a possible D gene is TRBD1 (5 bases). CDR1 is SGHRS and CDR2 is YFSETQ in the germline V gene. The CDR3 length is 12 residues. Trimming removed 4 bases from V and 5 bases from J, with 7 bases in between. The CDR3 DNA reads TGCGCCAGCAGCAGGGGCCACAATGAGCAGTTCTTC. This encodes CASSRGHNEQFF.

The V call is TRBV9, the J call TRBJ2-1, with TRBD2 identical over 7 bases. The J segment lost 9 bases and the V segment lost 2 bases, leaving 8 bases of the junction unmatched. CDR3 length equals 14 residues. Looked up from germline, CDR1 is SGDLS and CDR2 is YYNGEE. CDR3 in amino acids: CASSVWREHGEQFF. The CDR3 DNA sequence: TGTGCCAGCAGCGTTTGGCGGGAGCACGGTGAGCAGTTCTTC.

This clone was observed a few times. This chain connects TRBV6-6 to TRBJ2-7; tentatively, D is TRBD1 (5 bases). The V end lost 9 bases, the J end lost 6 bases, and 9 bases lay between the germline ends. This CDR3 is built from 10 residues. Germline V gene data show CDR1 as MNHNY and CDR2 as SVGAGI (reference sequence). The CDR3 DNA is TGTGCCAGTTTAGGGGTCGAGCAGTACTTC. Translation gives CASLGVEQYF.

The rearrangement links TRBV5-1 to TRBJ1-2; D is unresolved. Trimming shortened V by 0 bases and J by 4 bases, and 10 bases separated the two germline ends. The CDR3 runs 14 residues. Germline CDR1 is SGHRS and CDR2 is YFSETQ. DNA for the CDR3: TGCGCCAGCAGCTTGGACACTACCTTCTATGGCTACACCTTC. Residues: CASSLDTTFYGYTF.